Listed below are T cell receptor beta chains from one sample, sequenced in a study of CD8+ T cells in alopecia areata. Data came from immunoSEQ multiplex PCR; TCRdb stores just in-frame clones and leaves some out. The sample has 120,000 or so clones, less than 50% seen once. Specimen: NKG2D-low CD8+ T cells sorted from blood. All receptors come from a human donor with alopecia areata. CDR3s include the opening cysteine and the closing phenylalanine or tryptophan. The order of the fields is D gene, J gene, clone size, V gene, CDR3 protein, CDR3 DNA. D genes are given only for firm matches. A clone size is listed for some rows: how often the clone was seen (once, few, many), or a class if it is expanded.

TRBD2 TRBJ2-7 . TRBV7-9 CASSFSSGQETQCF TGTGCCAGCAGCTTTTCTAGCGGCCAAGAGACCCAGTGCTTC
. TRBJ2-7 . TRBV14 CASSQVNAAYEQYF TGTGCCAGCAGCCAGGTTAATGCGGCCTACGAGCAGTACTTC
. TRBJ2-1 few TRBV29-1 CSVAGGGFYEQFF TGCAGCGTTGCCGGGGGCGGATTTTATGAGCAGTTCTTC
. TRBJ2-5 . TRBV25-1 CASSESGYLSYQETQYF TGTGCCAGCAGTGAATCTGGCTACCTATCTTACCAAGAGACCCAGTACTTC
TRBD1 TRBJ2-2 . TRBV6-5 CASSWDSVTGELFF TGTGCCAGCAGTTGGGACAGTGTGACCGGGGAGCTGTTTTTT
. TRBJ1-2 few TRBV29-1 CSVGSGEGKGGYTF TGCAGCGTGGGATCGGGGGAGGGAAAGGGTGGCTACACCTTC
. TRBJ1-5 . TRBV5-6 CASSLASNQPQHF TGTGCCAGCAGCTTGGCTAGCAATCAGCCCCAGCATTTT
TRBD1 TRBJ2-5 few TRBV7-2 CATGRTGVETQYF TGTGCCACCGGCCGGACAGGGGTAGAGACCCAGTACTTC
. TRBJ2-5 few TRBV2 CAIRRARETQYF TGTGCCATCAGGCGGGCCCGGGAGACCCAGTACTTC
. TRBJ2-7 few TRBV29-1 CSVVTGEGQYF TGCAGCGTGGTCACAGGGGAGGGGCAGTACTTC
. TRBJ2-2 . TRBV27 CASGGAAGELFF TGTGCCAGCGGGGGAGCGGCCGGGGAGCTGTTTTTT
. TRBJ2-7 . TRBV27 CASSLLGHEQYF TGTGCCAGCAGTTTATTGGGCCACGAGCAGTACTTC
TRBD2 TRBJ2-1 few TRBV30 CAWIMLAGETVF TGTGCCTGGATTATGCTAGCGGGAGAGACGGTCTTC
TRBD1 TRBJ1-4 few TRBV29-1 CSALDRGQLFF TGCAGCGCCTTAGACAGGGGGCAGCTGTTTTTT
. TRBJ2-3 . TRBV27 CASSAPSTGNTQYF TGTGCCAGCAGCGCCCCGTCCACAGGGAATACGCAGTATTTT
. TRBJ1-1 few TRBV27 CASSPTAGAGTEAFF TGTGCCAGCAGTCCCACCGCGGGGGCTGGGACTGAAGCTTTCTTT
TRBD1 TRBJ1-2 once TRBV29-1 CSATGTGGPYGYTF TGCAGCGCGACCGGGACAGGGGGTCCCTATGGCTACACCTTC
. TRBJ2-1 . TRBV5-6 CASRRDRGRNEQFF TGTGCCAGCAGACGAGATAGGGGTCGCAATGAGCAGTTCTTC
. TRBJ2-1 few TRBV14 CASSPWTVATNEQFF TGTGCCAGCAGCCCGTGGACTGTGGCCACGAATGAGCAGTTCTTC
. TRBJ2-3 . TRBV29-1 CSVEGGEVDTQYF TGCAGCGTTGAAGGGGGGGAGGTGGATACGCAGTATTTT
TRBD1 TRBJ2-1 . TRBV30 CAWSGDRGGEQFF TGTGCCTGGAGCGGGGACAGAGGAGGCGAGCAGTTCTTC
. TRBJ1-2 . TRBV11-2 CASSRQDHQWGYTF TGTGCCAGCAGCCGTCAGGACCACCAATGGGGCTACACCTTC
. TRBJ2-2 . TRBV29-1 CSGRGGTGELFF TGCAGCGGAAGGGGAGGCACCGGGGAGCTGTTTTTT
TRBD1 TRBJ2-7 . TRBV4-1 CASSQETGGATGEQYF TGCGCCAGCAGCCAGGAGACAGGGGGCGCGACGGGCGAGCAGTACTTC
. TRBJ2-3 few TRBV7-2 CASSLALGTDTQYF TGTGCCAGCAGCTTAGCGCTGGGCACAGATACGCAGTATTTT
. TRBJ1-1 few TRBV30 CAWSFGTANTEAFF TGTGCCTGGAGTTTCGGGACGGCGAACACTGAAGCTTTCTTT
TRBD1 TRBJ2-7 few TRBV29-1 CSVIWPGQGAYEQYF TGCAGCGTTATTTGGCCGGGACAGGGCGCCTACGAGCAGTACTTC
. TRBJ2-1 few TRBV30 CAWSVRGSSYNEQFF TGTGCCTGGAGTGTACGAGGTAGCTCCTACAATGAGCAGTTCTTC
. TRBJ2-7 few TRBV29-1 CSVEGDYEQYF TGCAGCGTTGAAGGGGACTACGAGCAGTACTTC
. TRBJ2-7 . TRBV30 CAWSVGSYEQYF TGTGCCTGGAGTGTTGGGTCCTACGAGCAGTACTTC
. TRBJ2-3 . TRBV28 CASSSLGDTQYF TGTGCCAGCAGTTCGCTAGGAGATACGCAGTATTTT
. TRBJ2-2 . TRBV30 CAWMTITNTGELFF TGTGCCTGGATGACAATTACGAACACCGGGGAGCTGTTTTTT
. TRBJ2-2 . TRBV11-3 CASSQNQQGWSTGELFF TGTGCCAGCAGCCAAAACCAACAGGGATGGAGCACCGGGGAGCTGTTTTTT
TRBD2 TRBJ2-1 few TRBV15 CATNPGLAGGYNEQFF TGTGCCACCAACCCCGGACTAGCGGGAGGGTACAATGAGCAGTTCTTC
. TRBJ1-2 . TRBV29-1 CSVDPSDNYGYTF TGCAGCGTTGACCCAAGCGATAACTATGGCTACACCTTC
. TRBJ1-2 . TRBV29-1 CSVEEGVGGYTF TGCAGCGTTGAAGAAGGGGTAGGAGGCTACACCTTC
. TRBJ2-5 . TRBV29-1 CSVDAGRPQYF TGCAGCGTTGACGCAGGCCGCCCCCAGTACTTC
TRBD1 TRBJ1-5 . TRBV6-5 CASSLTGAGQPQHF TGTGCCAGCAGTCTAACAGGGGCGGGACAGCCCCAGCATTTT
TRBD2 TRBJ2-1 . TRBV12-5 CASGFVISGAINEQFF TGTGCTAGTGGTTTTGTCATTAGCGGGGCTATCAATGAGCAGTTCTTC
. TRBJ1-5 . TRBV28 CASTPPSNQPQHF TGTGCCAGCACCCCCCCCAGCAATCAGCCCCAGCATTTT
TRBD2 TRBJ2-7 . TRBV7-2 CASESGTSGMSYEQYF TGTGCCAGCGAATCCGGGACTAGCGGGATGTCCTACGAGCAGTACTTC
. TRBJ1-2 few TRBV29-1 CSDRQDSNYGYTF TGCAGCGACAGACAGGATTCTAACTATGGCTACACCTTC
. TRBJ1-6 . TRBV2 CASSGPPLHF TGTGCCAGCAGCGGACCACCCCTCCACTTT
TRBD2 TRBJ2-7 . TRBV4-1 CASCGGNEQYF TGCGCCAGCTGCGGGGGAAACGAGCAGTACTTC
TRBD2 TRBJ2-3 . TRBV11-2 CASSAPLAGGPTDTQYF TGTGCCAGCAGCGCTCCACTAGCGGGGGGGCCCACAGATACGCAGTATTTT
. TRBJ2-5 . TRBV2 CASSEGPTVQETQYF TGTGCCAGCAGTGAAGGACCTACAGTCCAAGAGACCCAGTACTTC